This TCR beta chain was identified in a study of blood T cell repertoires in COVID-19. Turning to the study itself: T cells, B-cell-depleted T cells, or PBMCs provided the cDNA or gDNA that served as material.

Recruits, aged roughly 18 to 100 years, lived in 20 to 30 US areas. Cohort placement rested on clinical history that participants reported themselves. All recovered Cohort 3 donors got two negative PCRs, got clearance, or saw symptom resolution. This CDR3 spans 15 amino acids. CDR1 KGHSH and CDR2 LQKENI come from the germline V gene. Trimming cost V 3 bases and J 6 bases, with 17 bases left between them. Generated by immunoSEQ multiplex PCR, the TCRdb table keeps only in-frame clones and is missing some. The sample includes a few hundred thousand clones, more than 85% of them seen just once. This clone was seen once.

The TCR was taken from a woman in her sixties or seventies who had recovered from COVID-19. This rearrangement joins TRBV18 to TRBJ1-1, with D possibly being TRBD1 (6 bases). Sample: PBMCs or T cells enriched from blood (not recorded which). The CDR3 here is CASSPREGGGAEAFF. CDR3 coding DNA: TGTGCCAGCTCACCCCGGGAGGGGGGCGGTGCTGAAGCTTTCTTT.